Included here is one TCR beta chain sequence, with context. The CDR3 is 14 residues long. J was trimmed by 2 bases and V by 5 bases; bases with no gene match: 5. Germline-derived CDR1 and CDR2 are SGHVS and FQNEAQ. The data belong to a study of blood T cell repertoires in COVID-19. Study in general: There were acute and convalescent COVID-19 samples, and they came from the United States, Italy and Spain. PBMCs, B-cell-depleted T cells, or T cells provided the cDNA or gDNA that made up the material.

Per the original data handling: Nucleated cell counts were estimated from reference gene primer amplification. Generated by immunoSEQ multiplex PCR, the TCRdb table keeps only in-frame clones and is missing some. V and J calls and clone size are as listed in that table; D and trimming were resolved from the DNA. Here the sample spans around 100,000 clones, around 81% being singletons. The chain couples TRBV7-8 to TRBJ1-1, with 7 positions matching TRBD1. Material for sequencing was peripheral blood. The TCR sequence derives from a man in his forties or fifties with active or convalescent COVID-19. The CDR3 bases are TGTGCCAGCAGCATAGGGACAGCTAACACTGAAGCTTTCTTT. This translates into CASSIGTANTEAFF.